The present entry profiles one T cell receptor (beta chain) with its context. The data derive from a study of blood T cell repertoires in COVID-19. Individuals aged roughly 18 to 100 years were recruited from roughly 22 US areas. Recovered status applied to Cohort 3 donors who had two consecutive negative PCRs. It also applied to those with clearance or with symptom resolution. Sequencing was performed with immunoSEQ multiplex PCR; in TCRdb, only in-frame clones are kept and a portion is missing. The repertoire holds some 400,000 clones, with 70% to 90% as singletons. The CDR3 has 16 residues. J lost 0 bases, V lost 4 bases, and 5 bases had no gene match. From germline, CDR1 is SGDLS and CDR2 YYNGEE.

The receptor's source is a man in his thirties or forties who had recovered from COVID-19. Source material: PBMCs or T cells enriched from blood (not recorded which). The rearrangement uses TRBV9 and TRBJ2-5; 11 bases are shared with TRBD2. The CDR3 loop reads CASSSETSGDQETQYF. The CDR3 DNA follows: TGTGCCAGCAGCTCCGAGACTAGCGGGGACCAAGAGACCCAGTACTTC.